The table lists the clone carrying this T cell receptor (beta chain) with a count of one. The sample originates from a study of technical replicates of blood from a handful of donors. Clones were sequenced by immunoSEQ multiplex PCR, and TCRdb holds only the in-frame ones, with some missing. This table has tens of thousands of clones, over 85% appearing once. The CDR3 sequence is 12 residues long. The V and J ends lost 2 bases and 8 bases respectively, with 6 bases between them. Germline values: CDR1 SNHLY, CDR2 FYNNEI. The source is a human donor in good health. Sequencing used T cells isolated from PBMCs. The chain carries TRBV2 and TRBJ1-4; unclear D gene. In DNA, the CDR3 is TGTGCCAGCAGTGAACTTGTCGAAAAACTGTTTTTT. The encoded protein is CASSELVEKLFF.